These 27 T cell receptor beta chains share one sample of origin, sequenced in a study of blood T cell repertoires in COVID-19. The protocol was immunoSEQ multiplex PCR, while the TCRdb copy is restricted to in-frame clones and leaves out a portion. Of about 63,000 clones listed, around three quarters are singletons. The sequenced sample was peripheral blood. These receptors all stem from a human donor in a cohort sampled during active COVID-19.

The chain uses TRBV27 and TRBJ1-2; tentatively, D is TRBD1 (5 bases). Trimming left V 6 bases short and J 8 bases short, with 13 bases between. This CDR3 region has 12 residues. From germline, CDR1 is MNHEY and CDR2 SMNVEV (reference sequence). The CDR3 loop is CASSPGGRGYTF. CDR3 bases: TGTGCCAGCAGCCCGGGGGGTCGGGGCTACACCTTC.

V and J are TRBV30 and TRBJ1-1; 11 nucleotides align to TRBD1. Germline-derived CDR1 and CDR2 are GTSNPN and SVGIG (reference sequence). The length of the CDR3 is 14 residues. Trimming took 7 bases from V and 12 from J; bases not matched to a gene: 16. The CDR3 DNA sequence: TGTGCCTATGTAAGGACAGGGGGCCTTGCTGAGTCTTTCTTT. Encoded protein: CAYVRTGGLAESFF.

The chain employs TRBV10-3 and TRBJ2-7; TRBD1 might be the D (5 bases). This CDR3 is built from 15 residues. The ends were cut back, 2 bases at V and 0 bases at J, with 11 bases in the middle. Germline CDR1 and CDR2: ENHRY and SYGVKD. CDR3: CAISEGLQGSYEQYF. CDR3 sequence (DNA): TGTGCCATCAGTGAGGGCCTTCAGGGCTCCTACGAGCAGTACTTC.

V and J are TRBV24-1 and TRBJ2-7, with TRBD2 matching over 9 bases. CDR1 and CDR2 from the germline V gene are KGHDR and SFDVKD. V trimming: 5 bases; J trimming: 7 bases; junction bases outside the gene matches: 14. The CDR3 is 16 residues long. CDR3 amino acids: CATSGPPTSGALEQYF. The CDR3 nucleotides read TGTGCCACCAGTGGCCCCCCGACTAGCGGCGCCCTTGAGCAGTACTTC.

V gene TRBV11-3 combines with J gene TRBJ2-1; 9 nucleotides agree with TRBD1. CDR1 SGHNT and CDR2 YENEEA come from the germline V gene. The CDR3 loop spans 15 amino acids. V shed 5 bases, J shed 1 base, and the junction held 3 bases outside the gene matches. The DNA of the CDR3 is TGTGCCAGCAGCATGACAGGGGGGTCCTACAATGAGCAGTTCTTC. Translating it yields CASSMTGGSYNEQFF.

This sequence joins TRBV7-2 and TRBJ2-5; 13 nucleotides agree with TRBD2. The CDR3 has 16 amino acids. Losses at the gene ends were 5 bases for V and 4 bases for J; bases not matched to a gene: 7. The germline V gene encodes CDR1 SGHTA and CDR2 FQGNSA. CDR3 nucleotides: TGTGCCAGCAGCCCGGGACTAGCGGGAACCCGAGAGACCCAGTACTTC. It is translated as CASSPGLAGTRETQYF.

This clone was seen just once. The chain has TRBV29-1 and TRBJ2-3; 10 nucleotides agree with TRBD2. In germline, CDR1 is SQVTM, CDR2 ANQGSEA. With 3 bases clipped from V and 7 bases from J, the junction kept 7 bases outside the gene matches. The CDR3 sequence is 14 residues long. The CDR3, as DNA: TGCAGCGTTGAGGCTAGCGGGAGTACGTATACGCAGTATTTT. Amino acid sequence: CSVEASGSTYTQYF.

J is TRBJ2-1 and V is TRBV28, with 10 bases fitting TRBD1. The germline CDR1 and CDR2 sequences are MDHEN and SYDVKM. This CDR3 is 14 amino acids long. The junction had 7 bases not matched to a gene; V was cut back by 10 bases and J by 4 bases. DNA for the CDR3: TGTGCCACGCACCGGGGACAGGGGTACAATGAGCAGTTCTTC. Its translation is CATHRGQGYNEQFF.

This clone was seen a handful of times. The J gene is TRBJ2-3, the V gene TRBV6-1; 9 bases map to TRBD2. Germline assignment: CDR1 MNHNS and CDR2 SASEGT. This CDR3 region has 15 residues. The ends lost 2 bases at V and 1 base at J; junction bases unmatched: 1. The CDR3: CASSEIAGGTDTQYF. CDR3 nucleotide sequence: TGTGCCAGCAGTGAAATAGCGGGGGGCACAGATACGCAGTATTTT.

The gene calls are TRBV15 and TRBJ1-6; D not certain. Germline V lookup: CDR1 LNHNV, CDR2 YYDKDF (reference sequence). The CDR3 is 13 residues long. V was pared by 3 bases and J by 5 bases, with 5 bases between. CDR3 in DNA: TGTGCCACCAGCAGCGGTAATAATTCACCCCTCCACTTT. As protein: CATSSGNNSPLHF.

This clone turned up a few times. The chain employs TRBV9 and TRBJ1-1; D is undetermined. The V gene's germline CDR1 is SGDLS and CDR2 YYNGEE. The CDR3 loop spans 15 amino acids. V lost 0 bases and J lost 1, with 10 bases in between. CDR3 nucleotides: TGTGCCAGCAGCGTAGCGAGGGATCCGAACACTGAAGCTTTCTTT. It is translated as CASSVARDPNTEAFF.

The CDR3 region has the DNA TGTGCCAGTAGTATTGACAGGGAGGCCTACAATGAGCAGTTCTTC. Translating gives CASSIDREAYNEQFF. The chain employs TRBV19 and TRBJ2-1; TRBD1 might be the D (7 bases). Germline loops: CDR1 LNHDA, CDR2 SQIVND (reference sequence). Trimming cost V 3 bases and J 2 bases, with 11 bases left between them. This CDR3 has 15 amino acids.

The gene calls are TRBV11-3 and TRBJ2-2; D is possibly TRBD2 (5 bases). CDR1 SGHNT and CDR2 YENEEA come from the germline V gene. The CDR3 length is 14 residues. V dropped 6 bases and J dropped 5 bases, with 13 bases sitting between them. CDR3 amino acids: CASRLLAETGELFF. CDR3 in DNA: TGTGCCAGCAGACTCCTAGCTGAAACCGGGGAGCTGTTTTTT.

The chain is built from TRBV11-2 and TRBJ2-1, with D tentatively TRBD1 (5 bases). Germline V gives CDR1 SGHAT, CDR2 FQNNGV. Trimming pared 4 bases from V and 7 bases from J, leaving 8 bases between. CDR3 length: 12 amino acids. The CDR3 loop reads CASSSRVNEQFF. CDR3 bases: TGTGCCAGCAGCTCCAGGGTAAATGAGCAGTTCTTC.

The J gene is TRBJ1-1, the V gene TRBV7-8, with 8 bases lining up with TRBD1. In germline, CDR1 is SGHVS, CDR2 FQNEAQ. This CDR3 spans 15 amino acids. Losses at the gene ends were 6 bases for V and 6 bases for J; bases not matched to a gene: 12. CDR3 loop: CASSYSATGAAEAFF. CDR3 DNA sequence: TGTGCCAGCAGTTATTCGGCGACAGGGGCGGCTGAAGCTTTCTTT.

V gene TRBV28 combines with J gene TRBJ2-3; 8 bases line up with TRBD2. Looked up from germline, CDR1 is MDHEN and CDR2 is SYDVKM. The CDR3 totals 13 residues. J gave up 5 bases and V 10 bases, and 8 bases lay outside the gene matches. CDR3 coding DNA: TGTGCCACCCGGCCGGGAGGGGGAGATACGCAGTATTTT. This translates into CATRPGGGDTQYF.

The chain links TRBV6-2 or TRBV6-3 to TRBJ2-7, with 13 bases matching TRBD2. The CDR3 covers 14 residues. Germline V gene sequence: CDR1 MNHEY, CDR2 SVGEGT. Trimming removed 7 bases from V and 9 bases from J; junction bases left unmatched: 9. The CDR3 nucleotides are TGTGCCAGCACCCCGGGACTAGCGGGATTTATGCAGTACTTC. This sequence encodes CASTPGLAGFMQYF.

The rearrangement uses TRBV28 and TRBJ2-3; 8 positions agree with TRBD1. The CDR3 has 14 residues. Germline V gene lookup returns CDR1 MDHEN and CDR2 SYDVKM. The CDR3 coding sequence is TGTGCGACGCGGATGGACAGGGTATCAGATACGCAGTATTTT. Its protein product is CATRMDRVSDTQYF.

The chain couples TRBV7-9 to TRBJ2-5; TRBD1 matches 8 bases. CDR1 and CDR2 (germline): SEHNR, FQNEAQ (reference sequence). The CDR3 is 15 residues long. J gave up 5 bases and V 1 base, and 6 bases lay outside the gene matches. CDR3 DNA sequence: TGTGCCAGCAGCTTAGTGGCAGGGGGCGTCGAGACCCAGTACTTC. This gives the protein CASSLVAGGVETQYF.

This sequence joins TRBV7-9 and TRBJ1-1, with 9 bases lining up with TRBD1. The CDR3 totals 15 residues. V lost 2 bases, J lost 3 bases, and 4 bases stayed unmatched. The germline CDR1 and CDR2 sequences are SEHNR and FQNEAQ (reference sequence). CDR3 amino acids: CASSLWGQGDTEAFF. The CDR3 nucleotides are TGTGCCAGCAGCTTATGGGGACAGGGTGACACTGAAGCTTTCTTT.

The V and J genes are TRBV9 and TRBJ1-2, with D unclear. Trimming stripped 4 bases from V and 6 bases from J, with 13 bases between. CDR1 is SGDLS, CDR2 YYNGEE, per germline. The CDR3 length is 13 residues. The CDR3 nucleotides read TGTGCCAGCAGCCCGACCCCTGGAGATGGCTACACCTTC. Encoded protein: CASSPTPGDGYTF.

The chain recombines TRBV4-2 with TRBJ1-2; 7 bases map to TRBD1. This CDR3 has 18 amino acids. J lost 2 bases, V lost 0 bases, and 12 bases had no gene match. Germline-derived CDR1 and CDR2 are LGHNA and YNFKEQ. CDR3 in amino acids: CASSQEPGGQILNYGYTF. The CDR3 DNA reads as TGTGCCAGCAGCCAAGAGCCCGGGGGACAGATACTGAACTATGGCTACACCTTC.

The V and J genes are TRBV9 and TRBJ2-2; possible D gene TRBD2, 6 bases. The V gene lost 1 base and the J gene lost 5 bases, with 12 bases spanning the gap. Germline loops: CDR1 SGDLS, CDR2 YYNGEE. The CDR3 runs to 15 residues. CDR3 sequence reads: CASSVPRERTGELFF. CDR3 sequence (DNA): TGTGCCAGCAGCGTACCACGGGAGAGAACCGGGGAGCTGTTTTTT.

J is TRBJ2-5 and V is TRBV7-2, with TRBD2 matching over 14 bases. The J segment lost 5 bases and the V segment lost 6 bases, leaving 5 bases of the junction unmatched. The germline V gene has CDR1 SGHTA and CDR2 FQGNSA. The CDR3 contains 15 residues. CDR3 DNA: TGTGCCAGCAGGGGAAGGACTAGCGGGAGGGAGACCCAGTACTTC. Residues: CASRGRTSGRETQYF.

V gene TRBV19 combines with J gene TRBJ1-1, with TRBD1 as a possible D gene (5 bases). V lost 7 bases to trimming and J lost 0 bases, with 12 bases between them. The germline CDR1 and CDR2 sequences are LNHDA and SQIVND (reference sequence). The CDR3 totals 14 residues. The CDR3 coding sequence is TGTGCCAGTATGGGGGGGAAGGTGAACACTGAAGCTTTCTTT. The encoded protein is CASMGGKVNTEAFF.

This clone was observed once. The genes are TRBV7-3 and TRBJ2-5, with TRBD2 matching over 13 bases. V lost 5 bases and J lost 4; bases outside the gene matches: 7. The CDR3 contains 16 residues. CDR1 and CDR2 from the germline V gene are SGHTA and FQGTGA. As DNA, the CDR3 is TGTGCCAGCAGCCCCGGACTAGCGGGAGCGGCAGAGACCCAGTACTTC. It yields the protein CASSPGLAGAAETQYF. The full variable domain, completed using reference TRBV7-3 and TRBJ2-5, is GAGVSQTPSNKVTEKGKYVELRCDPISGHTALYWYRQSLGQGPEFLIYFQGTGAADDSGLPNDRFFAVRPEGSVSTLKIQRTERGDSAVYLCASSPGLAGAAETQYFGPGTRLLVL.

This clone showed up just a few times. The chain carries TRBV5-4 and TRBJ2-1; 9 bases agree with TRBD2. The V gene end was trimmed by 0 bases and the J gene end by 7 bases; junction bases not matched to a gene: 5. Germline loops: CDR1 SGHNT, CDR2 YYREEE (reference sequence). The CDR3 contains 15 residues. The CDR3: CASSLARTSANEQFF. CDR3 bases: TGTGCCAGCAGCTTGGCTCGGACTAGCGCTAATGAGCAGTTCTTC. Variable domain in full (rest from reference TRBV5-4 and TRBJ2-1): ETGVTQSPTHLIKTRGQQVTLRCSSQSGHNTVSWYQQALGQGPQFIFQYYREEENGRGNFPPRFSGLQFPNYSSELNVNALELDDSALYLCASSLARTSANEQFFGPGTRLTVL.